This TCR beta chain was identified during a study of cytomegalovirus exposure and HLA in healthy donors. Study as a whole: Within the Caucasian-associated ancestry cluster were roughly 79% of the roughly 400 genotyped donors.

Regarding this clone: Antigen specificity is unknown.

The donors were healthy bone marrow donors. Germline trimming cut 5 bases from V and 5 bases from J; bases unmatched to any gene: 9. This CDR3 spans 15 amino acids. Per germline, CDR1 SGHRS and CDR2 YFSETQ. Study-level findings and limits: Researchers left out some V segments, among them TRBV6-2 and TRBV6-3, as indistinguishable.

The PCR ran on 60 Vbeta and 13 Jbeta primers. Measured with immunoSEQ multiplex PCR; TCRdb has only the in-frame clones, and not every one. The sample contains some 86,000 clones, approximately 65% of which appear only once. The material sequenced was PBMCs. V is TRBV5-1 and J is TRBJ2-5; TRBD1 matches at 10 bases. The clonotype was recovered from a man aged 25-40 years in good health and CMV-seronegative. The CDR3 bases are TGCGCCAGCAGGCTCAAAGCGGGACAGGGGGAGACCCAGTACTTC. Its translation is CASRLKAGQGETQYF.